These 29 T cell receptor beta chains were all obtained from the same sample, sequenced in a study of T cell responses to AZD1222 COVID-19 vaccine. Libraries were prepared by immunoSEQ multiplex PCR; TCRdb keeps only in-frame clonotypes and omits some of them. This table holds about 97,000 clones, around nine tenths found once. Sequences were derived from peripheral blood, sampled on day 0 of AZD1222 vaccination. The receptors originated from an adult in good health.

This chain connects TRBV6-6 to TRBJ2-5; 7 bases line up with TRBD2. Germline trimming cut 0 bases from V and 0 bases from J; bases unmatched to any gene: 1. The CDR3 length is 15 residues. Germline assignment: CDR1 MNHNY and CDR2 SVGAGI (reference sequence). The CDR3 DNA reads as TGTGCCAGCAGTTACTCCGGGGGGTACCAAGAGACCCAGTACTTC. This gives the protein CASSYSGGYQETQYF.

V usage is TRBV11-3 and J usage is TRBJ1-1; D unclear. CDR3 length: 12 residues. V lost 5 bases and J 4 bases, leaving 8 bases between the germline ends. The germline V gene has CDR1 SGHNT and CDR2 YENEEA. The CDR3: CASSPRFTEAFF. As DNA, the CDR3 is TGTGCCAGCAGCCCGAGGTTCACTGAAGCTTTCTTT.

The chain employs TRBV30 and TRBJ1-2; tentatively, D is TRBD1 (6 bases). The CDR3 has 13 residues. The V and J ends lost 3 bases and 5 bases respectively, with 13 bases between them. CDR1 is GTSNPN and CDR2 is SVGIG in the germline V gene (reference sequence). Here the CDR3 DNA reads TGTGCCTGGAGCGATACAGGGTATTATGGCTACACCTTC. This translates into CAWSDTGYYGYTF.

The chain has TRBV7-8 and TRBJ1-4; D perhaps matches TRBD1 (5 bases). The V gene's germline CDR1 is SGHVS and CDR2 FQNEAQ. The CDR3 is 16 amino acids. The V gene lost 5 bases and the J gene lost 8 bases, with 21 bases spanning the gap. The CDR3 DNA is TGTGCCAGCAGCCACTCTTGGGCCACGGCAGGGGAAAAACTGTTTTTT. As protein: CASSHSWATAGEKLFF.

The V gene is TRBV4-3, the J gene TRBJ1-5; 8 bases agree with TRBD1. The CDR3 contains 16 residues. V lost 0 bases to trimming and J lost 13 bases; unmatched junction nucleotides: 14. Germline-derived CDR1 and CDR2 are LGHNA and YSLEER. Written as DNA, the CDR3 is TGCGCCAGCAGCCAAGATCTTGGCCAGGGGGCGGCTGCTCAGCATTTT. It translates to CASSQDLGQGAAAQHF.

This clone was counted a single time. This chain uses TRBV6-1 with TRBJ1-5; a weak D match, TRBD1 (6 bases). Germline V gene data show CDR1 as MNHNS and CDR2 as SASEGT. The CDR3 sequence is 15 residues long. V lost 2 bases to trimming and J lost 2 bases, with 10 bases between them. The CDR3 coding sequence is TGTGCCAGCAGTGAAATTCCAGGGGGCAATCAGCCCCAGCATTTT. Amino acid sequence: CASSEIPGGNQPQHF.

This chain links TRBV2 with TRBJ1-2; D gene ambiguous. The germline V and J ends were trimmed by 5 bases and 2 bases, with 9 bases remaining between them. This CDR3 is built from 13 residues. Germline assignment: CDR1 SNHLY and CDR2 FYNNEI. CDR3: CASSPDENYGYTF. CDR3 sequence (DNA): TGTGCCAGCAGTCCTGACGAGAACTATGGCTACACCTTC. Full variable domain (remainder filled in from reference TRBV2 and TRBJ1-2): EPEVTQTPSHQVTQMGQEVILRCVPISNHLYFYWYRQILGQKVEFLVSFYNNEISEKSEIFDDQFSVERPDGSNFTLKIRSTKLEDSAMYFCASSPDENYGYTFGSGTRLTVV.

In nucleotides, the CDR3 is TGTGCCAGCTTCGGGGAGACACCTCAGCCCCAGCATTTT. This translates into CASFGETPQPQHF. The V gene is TRBV28, the J gene TRBJ1-5; D ambiguous. Germline values: CDR1 MDHEN, CDR2 SYDVKM. V was shortened by 8 bases and J by 6 bases, with 14 bases between the two germline ends. This CDR3 contains 13 residues.

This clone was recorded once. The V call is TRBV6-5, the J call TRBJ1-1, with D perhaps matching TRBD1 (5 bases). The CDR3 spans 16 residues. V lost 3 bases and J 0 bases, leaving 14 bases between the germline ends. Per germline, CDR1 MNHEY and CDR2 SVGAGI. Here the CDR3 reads CASSYGGGPMNTEAFF. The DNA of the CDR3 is TGTGCCAGCAGTTATGGGGGAGGCCCCATGAACACTGAAGCTTTCTTT.

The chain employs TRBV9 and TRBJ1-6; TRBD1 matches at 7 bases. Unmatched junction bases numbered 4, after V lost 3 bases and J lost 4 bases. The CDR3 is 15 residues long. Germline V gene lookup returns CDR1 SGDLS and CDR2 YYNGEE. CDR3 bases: TGTGCCAGCAGCGGGGACAGCGGTTATAATTCACCCCTCCACTTT. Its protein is CASSGDSGYNSPLHF. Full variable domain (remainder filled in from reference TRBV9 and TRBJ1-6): DSGVTQTPKHLITATGQRVTLRCSPRSGDLSVYWYQQSLDQGLQFLIQYYNGEERAKGNILERFSAQQFPDLHSELNLSSLELGDSALYFCASSGDSGYNSPLHFGNGTRLTVT.

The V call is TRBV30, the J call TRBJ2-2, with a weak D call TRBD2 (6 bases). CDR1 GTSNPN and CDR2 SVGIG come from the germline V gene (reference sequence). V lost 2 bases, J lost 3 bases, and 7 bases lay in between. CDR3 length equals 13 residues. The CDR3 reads CAWSREDTGELFF. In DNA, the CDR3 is TGTGCCTGGAGTAGGGAGGACACCGGGGAGCTGTTTTTT.

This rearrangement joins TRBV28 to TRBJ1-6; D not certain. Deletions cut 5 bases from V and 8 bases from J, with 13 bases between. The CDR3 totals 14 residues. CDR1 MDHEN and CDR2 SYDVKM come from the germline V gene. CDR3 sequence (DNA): TGTGCCAGCAGTCCTCCGGGGAGTTATTCACCCCTCCACTTT. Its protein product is CASSPPGSYSPLHF.

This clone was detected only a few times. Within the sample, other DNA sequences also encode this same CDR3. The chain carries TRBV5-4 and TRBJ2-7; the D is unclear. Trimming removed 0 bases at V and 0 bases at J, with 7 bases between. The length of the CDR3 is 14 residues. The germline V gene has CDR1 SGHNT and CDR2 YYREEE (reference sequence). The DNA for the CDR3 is TGTGCCAGCAGCTTGGACCTAAGCTCCTACGAGCAGTACTTC. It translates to CASSLDLSSYEQYF.

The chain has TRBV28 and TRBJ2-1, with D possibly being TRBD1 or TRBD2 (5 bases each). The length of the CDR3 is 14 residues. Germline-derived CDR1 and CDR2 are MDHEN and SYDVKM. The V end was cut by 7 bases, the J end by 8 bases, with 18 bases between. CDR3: CASTPGPQGDEQFF. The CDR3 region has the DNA TGTGCCAGCACCCCGGGACCTCAGGGCGATGAGCAGTTCTTC.

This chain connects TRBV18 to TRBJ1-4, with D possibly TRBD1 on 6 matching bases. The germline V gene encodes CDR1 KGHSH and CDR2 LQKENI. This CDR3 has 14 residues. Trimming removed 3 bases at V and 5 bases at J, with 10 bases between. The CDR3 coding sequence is TGTGCCAGCTCACCCATCGGACAGAATGAAAAACTGTTTTTT. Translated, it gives CASSPIGQNEKLFF.

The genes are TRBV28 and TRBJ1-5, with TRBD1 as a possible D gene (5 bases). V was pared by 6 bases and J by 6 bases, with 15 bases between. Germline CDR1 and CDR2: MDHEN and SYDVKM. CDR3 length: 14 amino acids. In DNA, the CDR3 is TGTGCCAGCAGCCCCAGGGAGGGAACTCAGCCCCAGCATTTT. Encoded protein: CASSPREGTQPQHF.

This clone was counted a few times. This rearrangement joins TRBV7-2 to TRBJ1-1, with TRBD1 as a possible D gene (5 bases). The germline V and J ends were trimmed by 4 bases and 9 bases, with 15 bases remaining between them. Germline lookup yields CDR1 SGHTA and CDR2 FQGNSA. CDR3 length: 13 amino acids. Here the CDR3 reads CASSSGRGYKAFF. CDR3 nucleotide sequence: TGTGCCAGCAGCTCAGGACGGGGCTACAAAGCTTTCTTT.

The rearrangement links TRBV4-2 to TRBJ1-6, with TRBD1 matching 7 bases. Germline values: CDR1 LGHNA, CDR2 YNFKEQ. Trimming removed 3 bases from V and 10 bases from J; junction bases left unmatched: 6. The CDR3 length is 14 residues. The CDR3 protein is CASSQRSGGSPLHF. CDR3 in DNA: TGTGCCAGCAGCCAGCGTTCAGGGGGGTCACCCCTCCACTTT.

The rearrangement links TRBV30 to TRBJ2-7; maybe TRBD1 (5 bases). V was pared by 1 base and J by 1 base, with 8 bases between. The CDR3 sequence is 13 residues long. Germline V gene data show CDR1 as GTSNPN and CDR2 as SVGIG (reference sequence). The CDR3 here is CAWSADRSYEQYF. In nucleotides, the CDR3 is TGTGCCTGGAGTGCCGACAGATCCTACGAGCAGTACTTC. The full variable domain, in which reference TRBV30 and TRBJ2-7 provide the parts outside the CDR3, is SQTIHQWPATLVQPVGSPLSLECTVEGTSNPNLYWYRQAAGRGLQLLFYSVGIGQISSEVPQNLSASRPQDRQFILSSKKLLLSDSGFYLCAWSADRSYEQYFGPGTRLTVT.

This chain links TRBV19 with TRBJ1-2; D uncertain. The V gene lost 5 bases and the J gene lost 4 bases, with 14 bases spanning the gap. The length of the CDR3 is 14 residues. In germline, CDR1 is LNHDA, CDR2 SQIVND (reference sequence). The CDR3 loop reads CASSLLSELYGYTF. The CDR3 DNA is TGTGCCAGTAGTCTATTAAGCGAGCTCTATGGCTACACCTTC.

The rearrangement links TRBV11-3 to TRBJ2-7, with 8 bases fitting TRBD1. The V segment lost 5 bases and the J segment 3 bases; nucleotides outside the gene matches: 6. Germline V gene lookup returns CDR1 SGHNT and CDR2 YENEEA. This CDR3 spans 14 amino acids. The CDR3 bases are TGTGCCAGCAGCACGAGACAGGGGTACTACGAGCAGTACTTC. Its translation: CASSTRQGYYEQYF.

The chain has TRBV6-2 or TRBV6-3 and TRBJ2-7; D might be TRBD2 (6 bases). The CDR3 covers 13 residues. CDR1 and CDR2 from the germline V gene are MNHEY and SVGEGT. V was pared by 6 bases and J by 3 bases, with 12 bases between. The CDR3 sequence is CASSFRGLYEQYF. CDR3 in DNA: TGTGCCAGCAGCTTCCGGGGACTCTACGAGCAGTACTTC.

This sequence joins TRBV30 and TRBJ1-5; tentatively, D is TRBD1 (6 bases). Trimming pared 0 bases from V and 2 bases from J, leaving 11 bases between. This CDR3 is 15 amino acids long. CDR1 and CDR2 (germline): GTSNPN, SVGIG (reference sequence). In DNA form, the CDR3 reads TGTGCCTGGAGTGTAGGGGGGGGCCGCAATCAGCCCCAGCATTTT. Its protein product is CAWSVGGGRNQPQHF.

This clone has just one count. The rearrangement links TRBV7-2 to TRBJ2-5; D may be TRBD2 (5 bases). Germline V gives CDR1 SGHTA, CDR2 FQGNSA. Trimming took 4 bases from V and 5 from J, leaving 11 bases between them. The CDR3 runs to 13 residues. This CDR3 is CASSSREGETQYF. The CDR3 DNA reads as TGTGCCAGCAGCTCCCGAGAGGGCGAGACCCAGTACTTC.

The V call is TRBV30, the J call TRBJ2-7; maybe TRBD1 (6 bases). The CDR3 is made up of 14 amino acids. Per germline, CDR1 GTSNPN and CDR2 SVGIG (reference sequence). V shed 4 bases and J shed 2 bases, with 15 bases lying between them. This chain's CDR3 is CAWKPDRPPYEQYF. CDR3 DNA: TGTGCCTGGAAACCAGACAGGCCACCCTACGAGCAGTACTTC.

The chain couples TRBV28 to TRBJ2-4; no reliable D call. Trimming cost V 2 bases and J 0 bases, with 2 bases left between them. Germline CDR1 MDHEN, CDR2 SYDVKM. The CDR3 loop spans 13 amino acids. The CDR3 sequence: CASSLVAKNIQYF. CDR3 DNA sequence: TGTGCCAGCAGTTTAGTAGCCAAAAACATTCAGTACTTC.

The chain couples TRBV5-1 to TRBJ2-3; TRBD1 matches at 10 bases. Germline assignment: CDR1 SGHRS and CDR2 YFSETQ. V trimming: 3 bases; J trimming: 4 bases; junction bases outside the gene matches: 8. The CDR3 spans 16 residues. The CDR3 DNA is TGCGCCAGCAGCTCCCGGGACAGGGGTGGCGCAGATACGCAGTATTTT. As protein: CASSSRDRGGADTQYF.

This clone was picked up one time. The CDR3 sequence: CASSYGTAYGYTF. The CDR3 DNA is TGTGCCAGCAGCTACGGGACAGCCTATGGCTACACCTTC. The genes are TRBV5-4 and TRBJ1-2; 7 bases fit TRBD1. CDR3 length: 13 residues. Per germline, CDR1 SGHNT and CDR2 YYREEE (reference sequence). V dropped 3 bases and J dropped 4; count of bases not matched to a gene: 3.

CDR3 bases: TGCGCCAGCAGCCAATCAGGGGGTCACACTGAAGCTTTCTTT. Its translation: CASSQSGGHTEAFF. This sequence joins TRBV4-1 and TRBJ1-1, with 7 positions matching TRBD1. This CDR3 contains 14 residues. After removal of 2 bases from V and 3 bases from J, the junction contained 3 bases not matched to a gene. Germline values: CDR1 MGHRA, CDR2 YSYEKL.